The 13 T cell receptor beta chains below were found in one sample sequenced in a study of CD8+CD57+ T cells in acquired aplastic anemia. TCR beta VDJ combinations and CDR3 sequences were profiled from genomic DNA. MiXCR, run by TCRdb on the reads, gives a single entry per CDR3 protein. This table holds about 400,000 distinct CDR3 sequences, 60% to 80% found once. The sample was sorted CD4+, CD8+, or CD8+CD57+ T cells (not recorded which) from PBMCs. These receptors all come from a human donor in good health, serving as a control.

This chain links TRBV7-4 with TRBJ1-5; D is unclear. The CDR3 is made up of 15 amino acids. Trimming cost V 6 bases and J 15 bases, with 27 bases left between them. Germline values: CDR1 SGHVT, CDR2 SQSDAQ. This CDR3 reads CASSRPADATYGWHF. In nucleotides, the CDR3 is TGTGCCAGCAGTCGCCCGGCCGACGCGACCTATGGCTGGCATTTT.

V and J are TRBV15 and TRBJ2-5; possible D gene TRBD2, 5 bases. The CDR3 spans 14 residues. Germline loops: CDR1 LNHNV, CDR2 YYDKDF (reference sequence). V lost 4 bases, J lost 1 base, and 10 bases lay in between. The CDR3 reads CATSNGAAQETQYF. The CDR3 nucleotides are TGTGCCACCAGCAATGGAGCGGCCCAAGAGACCCAGTACTTC.

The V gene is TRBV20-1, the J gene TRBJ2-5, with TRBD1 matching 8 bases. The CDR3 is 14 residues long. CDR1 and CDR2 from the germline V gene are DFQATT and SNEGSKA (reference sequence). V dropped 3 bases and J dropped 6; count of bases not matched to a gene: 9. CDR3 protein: CSASPGGCPQTQYF. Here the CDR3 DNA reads TGCAGTGCTAGCCCAGGGGGCTGTCCCCAGACCCAGTACTTC.

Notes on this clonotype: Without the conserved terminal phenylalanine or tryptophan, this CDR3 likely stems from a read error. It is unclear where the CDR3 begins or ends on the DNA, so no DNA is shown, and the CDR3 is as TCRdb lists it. The CDR3 loop is CASSLGQEQVY. The chain joins TRBV7-2 to TRBJ2-1. The CDR3 length equals 11 residues, ends included. Germline CDR1 SGHTA, CDR2 FQGNSA.

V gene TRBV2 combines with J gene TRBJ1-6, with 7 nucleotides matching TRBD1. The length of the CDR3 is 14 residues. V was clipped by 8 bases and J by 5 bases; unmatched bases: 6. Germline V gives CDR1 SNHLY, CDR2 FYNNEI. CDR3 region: CASGRDRDNSPLHF. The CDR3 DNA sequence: TGTGCCAGCGGCCGGGACAGAGATAATTCACCCCTCCACTTT.

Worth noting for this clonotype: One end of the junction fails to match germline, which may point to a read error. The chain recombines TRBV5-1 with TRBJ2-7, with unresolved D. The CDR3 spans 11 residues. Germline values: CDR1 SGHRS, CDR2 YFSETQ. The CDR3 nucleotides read TGTGCCAGCAGTTTAGGTCCCGAGCAGTACTTC. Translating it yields CASSLGPEQYF.

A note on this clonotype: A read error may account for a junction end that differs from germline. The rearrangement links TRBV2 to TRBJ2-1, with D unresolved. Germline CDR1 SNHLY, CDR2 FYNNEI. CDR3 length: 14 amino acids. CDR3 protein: CASSLGDTRQPQHF. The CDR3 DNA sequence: TGTGCCAGCAGCTTAGGCGACACGAGGCAGCCCCAGCACTTC.

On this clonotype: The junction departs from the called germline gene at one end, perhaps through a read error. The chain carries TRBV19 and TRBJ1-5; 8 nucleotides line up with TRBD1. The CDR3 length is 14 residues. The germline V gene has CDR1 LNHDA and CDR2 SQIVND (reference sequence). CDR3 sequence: CASSGQGDNQHQLF. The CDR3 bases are TGTGCCAGTAGCGGACAGGGCGACAATCAGCACCAGCTCTTT.

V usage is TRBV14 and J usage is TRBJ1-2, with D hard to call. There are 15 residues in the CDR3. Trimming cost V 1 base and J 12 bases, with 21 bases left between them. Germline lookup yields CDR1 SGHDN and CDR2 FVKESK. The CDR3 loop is CASSQVSPPGVNNTF. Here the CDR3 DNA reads TGTGCCAGCAGCCAAGTCTCCCCCCCAGGTGTAAACAACACCTTC.

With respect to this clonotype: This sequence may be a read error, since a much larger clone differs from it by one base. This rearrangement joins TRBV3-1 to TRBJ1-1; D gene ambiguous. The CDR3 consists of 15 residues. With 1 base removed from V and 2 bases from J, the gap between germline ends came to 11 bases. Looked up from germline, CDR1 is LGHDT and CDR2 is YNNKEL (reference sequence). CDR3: CASSQVTRPNTEAFF. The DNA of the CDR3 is TGTGCCAGCAGCCAAGTAACCAGGCCTAACACTGAAGCTTTCTTT.

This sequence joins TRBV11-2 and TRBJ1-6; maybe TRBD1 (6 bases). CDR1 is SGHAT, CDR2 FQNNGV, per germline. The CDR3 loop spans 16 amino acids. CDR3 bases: TGTGCTAGTAGCTACCCGGGGGCCTCCTATAATTCACCCCTCCACTTT. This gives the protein CASSYPGASYNSPLHF.

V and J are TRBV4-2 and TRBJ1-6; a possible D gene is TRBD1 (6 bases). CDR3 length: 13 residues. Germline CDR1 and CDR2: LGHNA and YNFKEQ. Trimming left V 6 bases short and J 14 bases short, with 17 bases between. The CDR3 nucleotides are TGTGCCAGCAGACCATCGGTCAGGGGCACCCTCCACTTT. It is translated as CASRPSVRGTLHF.

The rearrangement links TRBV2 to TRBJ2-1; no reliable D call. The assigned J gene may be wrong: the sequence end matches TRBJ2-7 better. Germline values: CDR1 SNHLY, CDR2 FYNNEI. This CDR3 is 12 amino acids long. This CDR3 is CASSIVNGKQYF. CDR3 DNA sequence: TGTGCCAGCAGCATCGTGAATGGGAAGCAGTACTTC.